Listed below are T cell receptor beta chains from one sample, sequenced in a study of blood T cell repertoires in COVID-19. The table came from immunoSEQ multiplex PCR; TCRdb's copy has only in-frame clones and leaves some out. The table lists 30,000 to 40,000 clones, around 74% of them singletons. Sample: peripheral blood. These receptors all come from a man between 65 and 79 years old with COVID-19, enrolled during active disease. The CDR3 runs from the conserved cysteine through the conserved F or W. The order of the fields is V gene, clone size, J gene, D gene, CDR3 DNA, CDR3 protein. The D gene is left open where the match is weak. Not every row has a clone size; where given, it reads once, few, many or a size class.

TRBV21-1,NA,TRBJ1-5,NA,TGTGCCAGCAGCAAAGCGGGGGGACAGAGTCATAGCAATCAGCCCCAGCATTTT,CASSKAGGQSHSNQPQHF
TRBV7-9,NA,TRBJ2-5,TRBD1,TGTGCCGGCAGCTGGACGAACAGGGGGTCGGGGGAGACCCAGTACTTC,CAGSWTNRGSGETQYF
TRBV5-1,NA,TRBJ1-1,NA,TGCGCCAGCAGCTTAGGGTCAGGGGACACTGAAGCTTTCTTT,CASSLGSGDTEAFF
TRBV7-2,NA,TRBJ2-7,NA,TGTGCCAGCAGCTTAGCGCAGGGCGGACCCTACGAGCAGTACTTC,CASSLAQGGPYEQYF
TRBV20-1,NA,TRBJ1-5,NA,TGCAGTGCTGGTGACAGCCTGAGGGCTCAGCCCCAGCATTTT,CSAGDSLRAQPQHF
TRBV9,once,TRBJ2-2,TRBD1,TGTGCCAGCAGCGTGGGACAGGGGGCTGGTACCGGGGAGCTGTTTTTT,CASSVGQGAGTGELFF
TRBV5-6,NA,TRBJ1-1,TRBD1,TGTGCCAGCAGCTCCGGGACAGGCTCTGAAGCTTTCTTT,CASSSGTGSEAFF
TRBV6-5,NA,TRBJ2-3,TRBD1,TGTGCCAGCAGTTCGGGACAGAGCAGGACAGATACGCAGTATTTT,CASSSGQSRTDTQYF
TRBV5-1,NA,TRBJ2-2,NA,TGCGCCAGCAGCTTGGGTGTAGACACCGGGGAGCTGTTTTTT,CASSLGVDTGELFF
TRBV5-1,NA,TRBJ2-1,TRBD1,TGCGCCAGCAGCCACCGGGACAGGTTTGTCAATGAGCAGTTCTTC,CASSHRDRFVNEQFF
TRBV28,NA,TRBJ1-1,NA,TGTGCCAGCAGTTCACCCCCCGGCGGTCCGGACACTGAAGCTTTCTTT,CASSSPPGGPDTEAFF
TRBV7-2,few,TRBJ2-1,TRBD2,TGTGCCAGCAGCTTCGCGGGAGTCTCCTACAATGAGCAGTTCTTC,CASSFAGVSYNEQFF
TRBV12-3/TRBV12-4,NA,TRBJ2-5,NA,TGTGCCAGCAGTGTCCTCGTTGAGACCCAGTACTTC,CASSVLVETQYF
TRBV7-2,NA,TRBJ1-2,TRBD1,TGTGCCAGCAGCACCCTGGAGGGGGCTACGTATGGCTACACCTTC,CASSTLEGATYGYTF
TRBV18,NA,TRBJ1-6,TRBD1,TGTGCCAGCTCACCAGACAGGGGTGGTAATTCACCCCTCCACTTT,CASSPDRGGNSPLHF
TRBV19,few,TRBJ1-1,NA,TGTGCCAGTACCGACCAGCGGGACACTGAAGCTTTCTTT,CASTDQRDTEAFF
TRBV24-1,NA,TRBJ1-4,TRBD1,TGTGCCACCAGTGACTCCGGGACAGGGTGGGAAAAACTGTTTTTT,CATSDSGTGWEKLFF
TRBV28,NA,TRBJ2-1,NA,TGTGCCAGTACCGCGGACACGAGCTCCTACAATGAGCAGTTCTTC,CASTADTSSYNEQFF
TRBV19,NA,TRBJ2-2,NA,TGTGCCAGTAGTACCAGGACGGGGTACACCGGGGAGCTGTTTTTT,CASSTRTGYTGELFF
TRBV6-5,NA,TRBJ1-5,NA,TGTGCCAGCAACGCAGCACAGCAGCCCCAGCATTTT,CASNAAQQPQHF
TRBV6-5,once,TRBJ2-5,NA,TGTGCCAGCAAGGTCGGGGAGACCCAGTACTTC,CASKVGETQYF
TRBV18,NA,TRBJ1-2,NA,TGTGCCAGCTCCCCCGACTATGGCTACACCTTC,CASSPDYGYTF
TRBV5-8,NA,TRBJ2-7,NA,TGTGCCAGCAGCGCCCTATGGGAGCAGTACTTC,CASSALWEQYF
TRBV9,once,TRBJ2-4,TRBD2,TGTGCCAGCAGCGTAGACGGGGGGGCACGGGACATTCAGTACTTC,CASSVDGGARDIQYF
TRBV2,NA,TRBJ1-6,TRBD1,TGTGCCAGCAAGGGACAGGGCTCCTATAATTCACCCCTCCACTTT,CASKGQGSYNSPLHF
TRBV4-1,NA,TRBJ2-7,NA,TGCGCCAGCAGCCAGGCCTATGGACAGTACTACGAGCAGTACTTC,CASSQAYGQYYEQYF
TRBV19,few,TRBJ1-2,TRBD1,TGTGCCAGTAGACCGCTTACGGGACAGGGGGAAATAAGTGGCTACACCTTC,CASRPLTGQGEISGYTF
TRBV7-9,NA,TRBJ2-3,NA,TGTGCCAGCAGCTTAGTTTCGAGTTCCACAGATACGCAGTATTTT,CASSLVSSSTDTQYF
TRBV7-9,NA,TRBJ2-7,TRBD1,TGTGCCAGCAGCCCCAAATTAGACAGGGGGACCCCCTACGAGCAGTACTTC,CASSPKLDRGTPYEQYF
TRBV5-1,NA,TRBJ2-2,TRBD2,TGCGCCAGCAGCTTTCAACTAGCGGGAGTCGGCACCGGGGAGCTGTTTTTT,CASSFQLAGVGTGELFF
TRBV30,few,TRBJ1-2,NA,TGTGCCTGGAGTCGTCCAGATAACTATGGCTACACCTTC,CAWSRPDNYGYTF
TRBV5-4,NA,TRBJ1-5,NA,TGTGCCAGCAGCTTGGCAGGATACAATCAGCCCCAGCATTTT,CASSLAGYNQPQHF
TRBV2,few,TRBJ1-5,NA,TGTGCCAGCAGTGCCCGACAGGCCAATCAGCCCCAGCATTTT,CASSARQANQPQHF
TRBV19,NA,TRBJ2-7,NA,TGTGCCAGTACCCTGGGGCAGGGGTACGAGCAGTACTTC,CASTLGQGYEQYF
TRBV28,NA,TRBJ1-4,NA,TGTGCCAGCAGTTTTCTAAGGAGGGTTCGCAAACTGTTTTTT,CASSFLRRVRKLFF